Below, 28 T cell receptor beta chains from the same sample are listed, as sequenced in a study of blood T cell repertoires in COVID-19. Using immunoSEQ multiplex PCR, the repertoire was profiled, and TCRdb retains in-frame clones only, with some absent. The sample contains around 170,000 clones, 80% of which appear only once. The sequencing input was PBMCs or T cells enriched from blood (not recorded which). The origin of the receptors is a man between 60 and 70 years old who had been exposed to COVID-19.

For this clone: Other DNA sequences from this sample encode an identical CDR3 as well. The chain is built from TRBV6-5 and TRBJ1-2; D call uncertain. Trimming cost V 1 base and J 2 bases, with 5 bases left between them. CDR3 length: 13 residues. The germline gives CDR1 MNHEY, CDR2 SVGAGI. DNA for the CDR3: TGTGCCAGCAGTTACTACCGGAACTATGGCTACACCTTC. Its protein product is CASSYYRNYGYTF.

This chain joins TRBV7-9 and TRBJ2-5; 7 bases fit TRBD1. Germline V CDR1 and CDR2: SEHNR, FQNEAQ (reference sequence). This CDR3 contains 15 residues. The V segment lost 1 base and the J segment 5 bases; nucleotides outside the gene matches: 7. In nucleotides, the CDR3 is TGTGCCAGCAGCTTAGGACAGGGTGGCGGGGAGACCCAGTACTTC. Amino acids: CASSLGQGGGETQYF.

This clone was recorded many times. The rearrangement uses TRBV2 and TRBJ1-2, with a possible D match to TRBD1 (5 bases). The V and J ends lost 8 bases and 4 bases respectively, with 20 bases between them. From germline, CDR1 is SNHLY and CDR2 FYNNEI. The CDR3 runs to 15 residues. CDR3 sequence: CASRSAGQVIYGYTF. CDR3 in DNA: TGTGCCAGCCGGTCGGCAGGGCAGGTCATCTATGGCTACACCTTC.

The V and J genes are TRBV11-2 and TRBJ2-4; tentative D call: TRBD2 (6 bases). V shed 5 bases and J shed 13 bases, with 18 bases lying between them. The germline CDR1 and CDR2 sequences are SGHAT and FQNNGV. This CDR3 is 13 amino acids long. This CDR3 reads CASSLSAAGPQYF. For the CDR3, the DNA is TGTGCCAGCAGCCTATCGGCGGCGGGGCCCCAGTACTTC. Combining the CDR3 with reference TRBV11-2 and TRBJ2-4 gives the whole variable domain EAGVAQSPRYKIIEKRQSVAFWCNPISGHATLYWYQQILGQGPKLLIQFQNNGVVDDSQLPKDRFSAERLKGVDSTLKIQPAKLEDSAVYLCASSLSAAGPQYFGAGTRLSVL.

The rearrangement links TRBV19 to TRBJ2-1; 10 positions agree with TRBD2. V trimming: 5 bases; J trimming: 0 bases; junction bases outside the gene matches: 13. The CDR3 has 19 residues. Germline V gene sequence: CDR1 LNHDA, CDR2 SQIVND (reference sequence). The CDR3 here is CASSVSGTSASSSYNEQFF. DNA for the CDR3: TGTGCCAGTAGTGTCTCCGGGACTAGCGCCTCGAGCTCCTACAATGAGCAGTTCTTC.

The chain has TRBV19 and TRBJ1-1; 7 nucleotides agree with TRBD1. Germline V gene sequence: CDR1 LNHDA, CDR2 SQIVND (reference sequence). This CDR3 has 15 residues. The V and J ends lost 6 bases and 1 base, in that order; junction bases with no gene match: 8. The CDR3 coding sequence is TGTGCCAGTAGAACAACCGGGACAGCGAACACTGAAGCTTTCTTT. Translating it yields CASRTTGTANTEAFF.

DNA for the CDR3: TGTGCCAGCAGCCAATCTAGCGGGAGCCGGAATGAGCAGTTCTTC. It translates to CASSQSSGSRNEQFF. The chain employs TRBV5-6 and TRBJ2-1; 10 bases fit TRBD2. The CDR3 length is 15 residues. The V segment lost 4 bases and the J segment 7 bases; nucleotides outside the gene matches: 8. Germline V gives CDR1 SGHDT, CDR2 YYEEEE.

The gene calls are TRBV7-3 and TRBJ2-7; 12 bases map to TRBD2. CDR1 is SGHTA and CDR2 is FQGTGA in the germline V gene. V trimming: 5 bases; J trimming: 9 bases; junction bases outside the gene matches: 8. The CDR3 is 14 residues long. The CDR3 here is CASSHRLAGAGQYF. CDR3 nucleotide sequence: TGTGCCAGCAGCCACCGACTAGCGGGAGCCGGGCAGTACTTC.

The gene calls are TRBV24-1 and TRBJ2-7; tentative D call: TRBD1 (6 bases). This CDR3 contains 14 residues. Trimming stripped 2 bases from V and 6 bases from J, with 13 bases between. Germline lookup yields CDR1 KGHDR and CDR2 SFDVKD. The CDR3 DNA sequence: TGTGCCACCAGTGATTACAAACAGGGCGCCGAGCAGTACTTC. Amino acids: CATSDYKQGAEQYF.

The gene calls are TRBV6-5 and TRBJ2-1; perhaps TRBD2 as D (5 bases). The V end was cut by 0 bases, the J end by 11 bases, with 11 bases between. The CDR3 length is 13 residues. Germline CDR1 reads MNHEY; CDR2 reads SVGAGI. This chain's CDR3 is CASSYSTSGKQFF. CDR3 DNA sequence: TGTGCCAGCAGTTACTCCACCTCCGGGAAGCAGTTCTTC.

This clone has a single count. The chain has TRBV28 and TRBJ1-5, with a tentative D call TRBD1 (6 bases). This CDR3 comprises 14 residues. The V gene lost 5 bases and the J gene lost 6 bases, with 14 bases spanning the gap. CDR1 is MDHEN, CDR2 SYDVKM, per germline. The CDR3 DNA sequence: TGTGCCAGCAGTCTGGACAGTATGAGTCAGCCCCAGCATTTT. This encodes CASSLDSMSQPQHF.

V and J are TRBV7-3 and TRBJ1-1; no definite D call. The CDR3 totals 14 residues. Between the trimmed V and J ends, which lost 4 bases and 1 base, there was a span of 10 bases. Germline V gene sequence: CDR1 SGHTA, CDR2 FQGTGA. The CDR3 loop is CASSWVRGNTEAFF. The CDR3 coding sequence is TGTGCCAGCAGCTGGGTTCGGGGGAACACTGAAGCTTTCTTT.

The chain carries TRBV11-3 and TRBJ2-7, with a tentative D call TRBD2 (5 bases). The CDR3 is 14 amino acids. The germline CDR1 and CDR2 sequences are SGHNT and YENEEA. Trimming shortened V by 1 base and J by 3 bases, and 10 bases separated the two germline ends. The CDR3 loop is CASSLGGSNYEQYF. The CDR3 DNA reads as TGTGCCAGCAGCTTAGGAGGGTCGAACTACGAGCAGTACTTC.

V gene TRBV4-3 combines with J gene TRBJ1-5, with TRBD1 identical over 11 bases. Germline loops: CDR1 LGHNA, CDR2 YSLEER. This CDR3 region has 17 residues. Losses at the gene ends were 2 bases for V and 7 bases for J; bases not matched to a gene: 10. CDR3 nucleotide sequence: TGCGCCAGCAGCCAATATGCCGGACAGGGGGCAGGGCAGCCCCAGCATTTT. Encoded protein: CASSQYAGQGAGQPQHF.

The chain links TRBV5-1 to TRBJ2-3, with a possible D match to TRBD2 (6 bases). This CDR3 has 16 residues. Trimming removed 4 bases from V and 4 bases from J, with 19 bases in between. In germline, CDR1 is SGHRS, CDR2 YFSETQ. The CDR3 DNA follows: TGCGCCAGCAGCCCCCTTAGCGGAATATCCCCAGATACGCAGTATTTT. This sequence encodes CASSPLSGISPDTQYF.

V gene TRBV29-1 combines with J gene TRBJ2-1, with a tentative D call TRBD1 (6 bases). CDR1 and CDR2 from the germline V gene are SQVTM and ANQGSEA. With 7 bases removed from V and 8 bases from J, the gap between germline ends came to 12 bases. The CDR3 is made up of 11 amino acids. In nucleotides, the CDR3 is TGCAGCGGAACAGGGATCGATGAGCAGTTCTTC. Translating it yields CSGTGIDEQFF.

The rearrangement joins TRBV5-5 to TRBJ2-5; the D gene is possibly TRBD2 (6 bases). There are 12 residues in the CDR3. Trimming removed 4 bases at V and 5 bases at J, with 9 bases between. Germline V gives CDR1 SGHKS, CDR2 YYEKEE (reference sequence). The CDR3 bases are TGTGCCAGCAGCGGGGGGATGGAGACCCAGTACTTC. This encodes CASSGGMETQYF.

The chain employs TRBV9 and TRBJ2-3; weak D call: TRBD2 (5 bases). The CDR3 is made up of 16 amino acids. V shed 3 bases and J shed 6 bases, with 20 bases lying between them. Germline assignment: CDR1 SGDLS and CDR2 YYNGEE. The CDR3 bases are TGTGCCAGCAGCGGCTCCGTGCGGGCGGAACCGGATACGCAGTATTTT. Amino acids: CASSGSVRAEPDTQYF.

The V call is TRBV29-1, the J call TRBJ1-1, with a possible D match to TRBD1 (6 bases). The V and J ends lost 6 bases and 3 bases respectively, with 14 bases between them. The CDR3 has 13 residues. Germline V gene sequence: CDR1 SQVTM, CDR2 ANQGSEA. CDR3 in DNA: TGCAGCGTAACACAGGGAAGAGACACTGAAGCTTTCTTT. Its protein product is CSVTQGRDTEAFF.

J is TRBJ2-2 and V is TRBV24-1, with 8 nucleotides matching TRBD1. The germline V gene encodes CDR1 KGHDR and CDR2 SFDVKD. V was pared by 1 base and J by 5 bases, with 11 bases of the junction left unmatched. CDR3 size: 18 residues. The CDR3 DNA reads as TGTGCCACCAGTGATTTCCACGCGACAGGGGTCGAGACCGGGGAGCTGTTTTTT. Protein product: CATSDFHATGVETGELFF.

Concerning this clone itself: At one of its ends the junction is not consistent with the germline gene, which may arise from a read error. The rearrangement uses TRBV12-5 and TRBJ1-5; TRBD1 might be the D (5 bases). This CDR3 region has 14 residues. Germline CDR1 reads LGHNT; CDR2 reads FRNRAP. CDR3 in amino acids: CASSFGHSNQPQHF. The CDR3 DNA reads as TGTGCTAGTAGTTTCGGACACTCTAATCAGCCCCAGCATTTT.

DNA of the CDR3: TGTGCCAGCAGCTTATACAGGGATAGCAATCAGCCCCAGCATTTT. Amino acid sequence: CASSLYRDSNQPQHF. This rearrangement joins TRBV7-2 to TRBJ1-5; D perhaps matches TRBD1 (6 bases). In germline, CDR1 is SGHTA, CDR2 FQGNSA. Trimming cost V 2 bases and J 0 bases, with 8 bases left between them. The CDR3 is 15 amino acids.

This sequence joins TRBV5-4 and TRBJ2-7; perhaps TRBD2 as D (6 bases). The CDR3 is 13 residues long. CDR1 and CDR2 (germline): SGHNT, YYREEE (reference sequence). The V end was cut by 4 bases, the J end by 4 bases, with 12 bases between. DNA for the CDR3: TGTGCCAGCAGCCCGGGACTTCATTACGAGCAGTACTTC. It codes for CASSPGLHYEQYF.

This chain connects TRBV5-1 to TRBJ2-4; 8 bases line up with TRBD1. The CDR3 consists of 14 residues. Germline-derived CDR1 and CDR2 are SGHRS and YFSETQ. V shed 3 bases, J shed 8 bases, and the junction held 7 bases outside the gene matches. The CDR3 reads CASSYGQGRDIQYF. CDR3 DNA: TGCGCCAGCAGCTACGGACAGGGCCGGGACATTCAGTACTTC.

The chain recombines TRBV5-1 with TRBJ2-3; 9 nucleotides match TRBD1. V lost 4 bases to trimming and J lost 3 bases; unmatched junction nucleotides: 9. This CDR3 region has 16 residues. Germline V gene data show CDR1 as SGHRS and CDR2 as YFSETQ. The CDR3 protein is CASSEDRGRRTDTQYF. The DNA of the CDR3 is TGCGCCAGCAGCGAGGACAGGGGACGGAGAACAGATACGCAGTATTTT.

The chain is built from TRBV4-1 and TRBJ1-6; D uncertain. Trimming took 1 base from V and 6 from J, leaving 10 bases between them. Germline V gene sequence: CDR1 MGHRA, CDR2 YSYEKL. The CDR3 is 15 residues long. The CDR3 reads CASSQGVALNSPLHF. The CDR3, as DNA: TGCGCCAGCAGCCAAGGCGTAGCGCTTAATTCACCCCTCCACTTT.

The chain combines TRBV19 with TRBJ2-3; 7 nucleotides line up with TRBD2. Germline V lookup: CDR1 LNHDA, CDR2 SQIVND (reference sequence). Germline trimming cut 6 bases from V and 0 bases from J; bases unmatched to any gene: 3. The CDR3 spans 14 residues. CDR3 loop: CASRSSGSTDTQYF. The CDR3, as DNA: TGTGCCAGTAGGTCTAGCGGCAGCACAGATACGCAGTATTTT.

The CDR3 DNA is TGTGCCACAGCAACCGGGACAGGGAACTATGGCTACACCTTC. Translating it yields CATATGTGNYGYTF. The rearrangement joins TRBV24-1 to TRBJ1-2, with 9 nucleotides matching TRBD1. Germline loops: CDR1 KGHDR, CDR2 SFDVKD. The CDR3 is 14 residues long. V lost 10 bases and J lost 2; bases outside the gene matches: 7.